This T cell receptor beta chain came from a study of blood T cell repertoires in COVID-19. Study summary: Whether acute or convalescent, the COVID-19 samples came from the United States, Italy and Spain. PBMCs, B-cell-depleted T cells, or T cells were the source of the cDNA or gDNA that made up the material.

Original methodology: Reference gene primer amplification in the assay estimated nucleated cell counts. Profiling relied on immunoSEQ multiplex PCR, and the TCRdb table lists in-frame clones only, not all of them. Clonal size and the V and J genes are those of that table, whereas D and trimming came from the DNA. Altogether 270,000 or so clones are present, 70% to 90% being singletons, with the ten largest covering less than 3%. Germline lookup yields CDR1 MNHEY and CDR2 SVGEGT. The CDR3 is 12 residues long. V gave up 5 bases and J gave up 7 bases, with 12 bases separating them. V and J are TRBV6-2 or TRBV6-3 and TRBJ2-7; D is unclear. Sequenced sample: peripheral blood. The receptor's source is a woman in her thirties with active or convalescent COVID-19. In nucleotides, the CDR3 is TGTGCCAGCAGTAGTTGGCTTACAGAGCAGTACTTC. Protein product: CASSSWLTEQYF.